This T cell receptor beta chain came from a study of graft-versus-host responses after intestinal transplantation. Across the whole study: Each of the recipients got a multivisceral, liver-intestinal, or isolated intestinal transplant. Anti-thymocyte globulin induction was given to all recipients, followed by tacrolimus and steroids for 2 to 4 years.

CDR1 is SGHVS, CDR2 FQNEAQ, per germline. The CDR3 extends over 16 amino acids. V gave up 7 bases and J gave up 4 bases, with 22 bases separating them. About this clone: Antigen specificity is unknown.

Study results and caveats: GvH clones detected in recipient marrow included some appearing first in ileum or blood.

TCRdb's copy holds only in-frame clones and misses some; the assay was immunoSEQ multiplex PCR. The repertoire includes some 100,000 clones, about 93% of them detected once, and around 1.1% sits in the top ten. The specimen was unstimulated CD8+ T cells sorted from spleen or lymph node cells, collected before transplant. The V call is TRBV7-8, the J call TRBJ1-1, with TRBD1 as a possible D gene (5 bases). The receptor's source is a human donor who was the organ donor for an intestinal transplant. The CDR3 here is CASTSLLSGTGTEAFF. The CDR3 DNA follows: TGTGCCAGCACCAGCTTATTATCGGGGACTGGCACTGAAGCTTTCTTT.